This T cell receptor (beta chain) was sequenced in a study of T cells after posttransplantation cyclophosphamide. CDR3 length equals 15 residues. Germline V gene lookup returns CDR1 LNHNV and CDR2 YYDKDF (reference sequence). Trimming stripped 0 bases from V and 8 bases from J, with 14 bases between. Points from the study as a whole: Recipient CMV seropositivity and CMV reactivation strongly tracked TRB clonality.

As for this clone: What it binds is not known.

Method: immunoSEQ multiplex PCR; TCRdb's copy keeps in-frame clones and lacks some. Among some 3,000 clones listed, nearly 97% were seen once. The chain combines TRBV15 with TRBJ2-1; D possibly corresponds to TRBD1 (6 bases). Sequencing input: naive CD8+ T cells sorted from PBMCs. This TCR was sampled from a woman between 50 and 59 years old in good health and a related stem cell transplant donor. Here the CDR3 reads CATSRDVSGVDEQFF. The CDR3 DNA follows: TGTGCCACCAGCAGAGATGTATCAGGGGTCGATGAGCAGTTCTTC.